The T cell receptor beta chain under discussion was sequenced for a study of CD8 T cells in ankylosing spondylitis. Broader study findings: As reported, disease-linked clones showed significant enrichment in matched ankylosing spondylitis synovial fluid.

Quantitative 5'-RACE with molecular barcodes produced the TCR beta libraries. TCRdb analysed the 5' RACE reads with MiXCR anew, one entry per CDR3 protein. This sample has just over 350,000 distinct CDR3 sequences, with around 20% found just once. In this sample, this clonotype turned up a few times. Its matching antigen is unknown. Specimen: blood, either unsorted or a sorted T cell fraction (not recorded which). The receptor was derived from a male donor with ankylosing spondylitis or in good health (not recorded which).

CDR3 sequence (DNA): TGTGCCAGCAGCGCCGGGGACAGGGGGCAAGATACGCAGTATTTT. It is translated as CASSAGDRGQDTQYF. The V call is TRBV7-7, the J call TRBJ2-3; 12 bases agree with TRBD1. This CDR3 region has 15 residues. From germline, CDR1 is SSHAT and CDR2 FNYEAQ (reference sequence). Unmatched junction bases numbered 5, after V lost 5 bases and J lost 5 bases.